A single sample is the source of the 22 T cell receptor beta chains below, sequenced in a study of technical replicates of blood from a handful of donors. Clones were sequenced by immunoSEQ multiplex PCR, and TCRdb holds only the in-frame ones, with some missing. The sample consists of about 94,000 clones, nearly 97% of them appearing once. Sequencing was carried out using T cells isolated from PBMCs. These receptors were taken from a human donor in good health.

The V gene is TRBV7-9, the J gene TRBJ1-3, with D tentatively TRBD1 (6 bases). Trimming removed 11 bases at V and 4 bases at J, with 15 bases between. There are 13 residues in the CDR3. Per the germline V gene, CDR1 is SEHNR and CDR2 is FQNEAQ (reference sequence). The CDR3 sequence is CALRGDTGNTIYF. The CDR3 DNA is TGTGCCTTACGGGGGGACACGGGAAACACCATATATTTT.

The V gene is TRBV5-1, the J gene TRBJ2-2, with D perhaps matching TRBD2 (7 bases). The CDR3 totals 15 residues. Germline lookup yields CDR1 SGHRS and CDR2 YFSETQ. Trimming left V 5 bases short and J 1 base short, with 12 bases between. The CDR3 is CASSSAGQNTGELFF. The DNA of the CDR3 is TGCGCCAGCAGTTCAGCGGGACAGAACACCGGGGAGCTGTTTTTT.

The chain employs TRBV6-1 and TRBJ2-7; 8 bases match TRBD2. Trimming removed 1 base from V and 3 bases from J; junction bases left unmatched: 2. CDR1 is MNHNS and CDR2 is SASEGT in the germline V gene. CDR3 length: 14 amino acids. CDR3 bases: TGTGCCAGCAGTGAAGGGACTAGCATCTACGAGCAGTACTTC. It translates to CASSEGTSIYEQYF.

The chain is built from TRBV7-3 and TRBJ2-1; 8 nucleotides line up with TRBD1. Unmatched junction bases numbered 6, after V lost 5 bases and J lost 9 bases. Germline loops: CDR1 SGHTA, CDR2 FQGTGA. The CDR3 consists of 13 residues. The CDR3 here is CASSQDRVSEQFF. CDR3 DNA sequence: TGTGCCAGCAGCCAGGACAGGGTCAGTGAGCAGTTCTTC.

The V call is TRBV29-1, the J call TRBJ1-1; a possible D gene is TRBD1 (6 bases). Germline V gene data show CDR1 as SQVTM and CDR2 as ANQGSEA. There are 13 residues in the CDR3. The V and J ends lost 5 bases and 1 base respectively, with 11 bases between them. The CDR3 protein is CSVQGGQNTEAFF. DNA for the CDR3: TGCAGCGTTCAAGGGGGGCAGAACACTGAAGCTTTCTTT.

The chain employs TRBV18 and TRBJ1-1; the D is unclear. Germline V lookup: CDR1 KGHSH, CDR2 LQKENI. The CDR3 is 13 amino acids. The V and J ends lost 3 bases and 4 bases respectively, with 9 bases between them. CDR3 bases: TGTGCCAGCTCACCCTCACAGACCACTGAAGCTTTCTTT. The encoded protein is CASSPSQTTEAFF.

The rearrangement joins TRBV18 to TRBJ1-2; D ambiguous. Germline V gene sequence: CDR1 KGHSH, CDR2 LQKENI. This CDR3 contains 11 residues. V lost 5 bases and J 7 bases, leaving 8 bases between the germline ends. The CDR3 DNA sequence: TGTGCCAGCTCAGGGCGGGTTGGCTACACCTTC. This translates into CASSGRVGYTF.

The J gene is TRBJ2-1, the V gene TRBV10-1; TRBD1 might be the D (6 bases). The CDR3 has 15 residues. V shed 7 bases and J shed 9 bases, with 22 bases lying between them. Germline loops: CDR1 WNHNN, CDR2 SYGVQD (reference sequence). CDR3 loop: CASTERTESFGEQFF. For the CDR3, the DNA is TGCGCCAGCACCGAAAGGACAGAGTCCTTCGGTGAGCAGTTCTTC.

The chain combines TRBV29-1 with TRBJ1-1; D is uncertain. Germline CDR1 reads SQVTM; CDR2 reads ANQGSEA. This CDR3 contains 13 residues. V was clipped by 4 bases and J by 6 bases, with 15 bases between them. The CDR3 spells CSVGSSGVSEAFF. CDR3 bases: TGCAGCGTTGGTTCGTCGGGTGTTTCTGAAGCTTTCTTT.

The chain employs TRBV29-1 and TRBJ2-2, with D perhaps TRBD2 (5 bases). The CDR3 runs to 12 residues. The V and J ends lost 5 bases and 7 bases respectively, with 11 bases between them. CDR1 and CDR2 from the germline V gene are SQVTM and ANQGSEA. For the CDR3, the DNA is TGCAGCGTTCCATCGGGGAACGGGGAGCTGTTTTTT. This sequence encodes CSVPSGNGELFF.

The chain is built from TRBV28 and TRBJ1-1; D uncertain. This CDR3 region has 15 residues. From germline, CDR1 is MDHEN and CDR2 SYDVKM. The V gene lost 2 bases and the J gene lost 1 base, with 11 bases spanning the gap. The chain's CDR3 is CASSLQAGSNTEAFF. DNA for the CDR3: TGTGCCAGCAGTTTACAGGCGGGTTCGAACACTGAAGCTTTCTTT.

The chain carries TRBV6-1 and TRBJ2-3, with a tentative D call TRBD1 (5 bases). V was pared by 8 bases and J by 2 bases, with 14 bases between. CDR3 length: 14 residues. Germline CDR1 is MNHNS and CDR2 is SASEGT. CDR3 in amino acids: CASPPGPYTDTQYF. CDR3 in DNA: TGTGCCAGCCCCCCAGGGCCTTACACAGATACGCAGTATTTT.

The chain has TRBV6-1 and TRBJ2-1; no definite D call. The V gene lost 7 bases and the J gene lost 5 bases, with 9 bases spanning the gap. Germline lookup yields CDR1 MNHNS and CDR2 SASEGT. The CDR3 spans 12 residues. The CDR3 region is CASMNSHNEQFF. CDR3 bases: TGTGCCAGCATGAACAGCCACAATGAGCAGTTCTTC.

J is TRBJ1-1 and V is TRBV28; the match to TRBD1 covers 7 bases. After removal of 5 bases from V and 6 bases from J, the junction contained 3 bases not matched to a gene. The germline CDR1 and CDR2 sequences are MDHEN and SYDVKM. The CDR3 sequence is 12 residues long. Here the CDR3 reads CASSLGQSEAFF. The CDR3 coding sequence is TGTGCCAGCAGTCTGGGACAGTCTGAAGCTTTCTTT.

The chain links TRBV6-6 to TRBJ1-5, with a possible D match to TRBD1 (6 bases). V dropped 6 bases and J dropped 4 bases, with 10 bases sitting between them. CDR1 is MNHNY, CDR2 SVGAGI, per germline (reference sequence). CDR3 size: 13 residues. The CDR3 DNA follows: TGTGCCAGCAGACTACAGGGAAATCAGCCCCAGCATTTT. Protein product: CASRLQGNQPQHF.

V usage is TRBV7-9 and J usage is TRBJ2-5, with 8 bases aligning to TRBD2. This CDR3 spans 16 amino acids. Losses at the gene ends were 5 bases for V and 3 bases for J; bases not matched to a gene: 11. Germline CDR1 and CDR2: SEHNR and FQNEAQ (reference sequence). CDR3 sequence reads: CASSPFRGGDEETQYF. Here the CDR3 DNA reads TGTGCCAGCAGCCCTTTCCGGGGGGGGGATGAAGAGACCCAGTACTTC.

V usage is TRBV5-1 and J usage is TRBJ2-7; TRBD2 matches at 8 bases. The trim removed 7 bases at V and 2 bases at J, leaving 5 bases unmatched. The CDR3 runs to 13 residues. Germline V lookup: CDR1 SGHRS, CDR2 YFSETQ. DNA for the CDR3: TGCGCCAGCCGTCCGACTAGCGCCTACGAGCAGTACTTC. Translated, it gives CASRPTSAYEQYF.

The V and J genes are TRBV11-2 and TRBJ1-1, with a weak D call TRBD1 (6 bases). The V gene lost 5 bases and the J gene lost 1 base, with 11 bases spanning the gap. CDR1 is SGHAT, CDR2 FQNNGV, per germline. The CDR3 runs 14 residues. The DNA of the CDR3 is TGTGCCAGCAGCCCGGGACACCCGAACACTGAAGCTTTCTTT. Protein product: CASSPGHPNTEAFF.

This chain links TRBV10-1 with TRBJ1-5, with TRBD1 as a possible D gene (5 bases). Germline values: CDR1 WNHNN, CDR2 SYGVQD (reference sequence). This CDR3 is built from 17 residues. The ends were cut back, 0 bases at V and 6 bases at J, with 18 bases in the middle. In nucleotides, the CDR3 is TGCGCCAGCAGTGAGTCTCACAACAGGTTTAGGGGTCAGCCCCAGCATTTT. Protein product: CASSESHNRFRGQPQHF.

V and J are TRBV14 and TRBJ1-2; weak D call: TRBD1 (6 bases). This CDR3 is built from 17 residues. Trimming took 4 bases from V and 6 from J, leaving 24 bases between them. Germline assignment: CDR1 SGHDN and CDR2 FVKESK. CDR3 in amino acids: CASSPLGRGRDSHGYTF. Written as DNA, the CDR3 is TGTGCCAGCAGCCCCCTGGGGCGGGGGCGAGATTCCCATGGCTACACCTTC. Full variable domain (rest looked up from reference TRBV14 and TRBJ1-2): EAGVTQFPSHSVIEKGQTVTLRCDPISGHDNLYWYRRVMGKEIKFLLHFVKESKQDESGMPNNRFLAERTGGTYSTLKVQPAELEDSGVYFCASSPLGRGRDSHGYTFGSGTRLTVV.

This chain connects TRBV5-4 to TRBJ2-3; 14 bases agree with TRBD2. Germline CDR1 reads SGHNT; CDR2 reads YYREEE (reference sequence). The V gene end was trimmed by 3 bases and the J gene end by 0 bases; junction bases not matched to a gene: 9. The CDR3 sequence is 19 residues long. The CDR3, as DNA: TGTGCCAGCAGCTGGGCCGGACTAGCGGGGGGCTTTAGCACAGATACGCAGTATTTT. This gives the protein CASSWAGLAGGFSTDTQYF. Using reference TRBV5-4 and TRBJ2-3 for the parts outside the CDR3, the full variable domain is ETGVTQSPTHLIKTRGQQVTLRCSSQSGHNTVSWYQQALGQGPQFIFQYYREEENGRGNFPPRFSGLQFPNYSSELNVNALELDDSALYLCASSWAGLAGGFSTDTQYFGPGTRLTVL.

The chain couples TRBV4-1 to TRBJ2-6; 8 nucleotides match TRBD1. The CDR3 length is 18 residues. V lost 0 bases and J lost 2; bases outside the gene matches: 6. The germline V gene encodes CDR1 MGHRA and CDR2 YSYEKL. CDR3 amino acids: CASSQEGQGAAGANVLTF. The CDR3 DNA sequence: TGCGCCAGCAGCCAAGAGGGGCAGGGGGCAGCTGGGGCCAACGTCCTGACTTTC.